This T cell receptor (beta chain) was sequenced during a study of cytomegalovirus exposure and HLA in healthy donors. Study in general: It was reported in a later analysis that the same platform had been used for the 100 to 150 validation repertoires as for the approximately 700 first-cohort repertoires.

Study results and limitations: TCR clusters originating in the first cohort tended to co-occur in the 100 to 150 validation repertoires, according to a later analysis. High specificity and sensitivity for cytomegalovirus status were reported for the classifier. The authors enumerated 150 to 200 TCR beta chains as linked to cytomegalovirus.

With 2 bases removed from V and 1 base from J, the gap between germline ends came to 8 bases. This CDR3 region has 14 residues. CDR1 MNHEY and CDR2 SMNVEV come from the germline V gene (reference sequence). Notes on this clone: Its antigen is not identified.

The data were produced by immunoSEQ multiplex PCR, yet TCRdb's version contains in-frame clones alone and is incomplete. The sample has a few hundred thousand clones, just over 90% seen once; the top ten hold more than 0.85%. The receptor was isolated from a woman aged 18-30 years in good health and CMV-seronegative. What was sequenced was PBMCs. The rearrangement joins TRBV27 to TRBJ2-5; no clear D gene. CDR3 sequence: CASSLMGSQETQYF. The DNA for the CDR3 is TGTGCCAGCAGTTTAATGGGCTCCCAAGAGACCCAGTACTTC.